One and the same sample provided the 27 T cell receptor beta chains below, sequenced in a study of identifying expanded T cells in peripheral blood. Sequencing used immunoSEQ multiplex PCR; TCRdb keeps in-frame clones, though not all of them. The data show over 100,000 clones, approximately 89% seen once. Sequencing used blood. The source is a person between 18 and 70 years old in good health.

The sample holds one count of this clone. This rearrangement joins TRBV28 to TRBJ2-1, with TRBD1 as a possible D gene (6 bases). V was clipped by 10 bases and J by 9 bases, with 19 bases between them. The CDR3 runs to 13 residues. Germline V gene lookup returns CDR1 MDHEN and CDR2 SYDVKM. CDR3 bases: TGTGCCATAGCTTTGGGGGACATTACTGAGCAGTTCTTC. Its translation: CAIALGDITEQFF.

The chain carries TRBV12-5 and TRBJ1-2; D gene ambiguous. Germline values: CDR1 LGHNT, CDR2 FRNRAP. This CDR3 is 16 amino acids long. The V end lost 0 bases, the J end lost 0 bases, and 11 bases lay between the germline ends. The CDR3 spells CASGLVIQRANYGYTF. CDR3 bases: TGTGCTAGTGGTTTGGTAATTCAGCGAGCTAACTATGGCTACACCTTC.

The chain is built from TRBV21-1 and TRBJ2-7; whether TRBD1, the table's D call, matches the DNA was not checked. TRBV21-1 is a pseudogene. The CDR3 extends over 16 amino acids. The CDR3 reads CASSPRTGKGPYEQYF. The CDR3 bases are TGTGCCAGCAGCCCCCGGACAGGCAAGGGGCCCTACGAGCAGTACTTC.

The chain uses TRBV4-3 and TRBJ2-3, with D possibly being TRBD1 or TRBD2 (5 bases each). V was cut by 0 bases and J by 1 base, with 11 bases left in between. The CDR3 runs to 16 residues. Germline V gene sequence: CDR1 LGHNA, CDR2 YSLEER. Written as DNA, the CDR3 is TGCGCCAGCAGCCAAGAAGGGGCGAGGGGCACAGATACGCAGTATTTT. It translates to CASSQEGARGTDTQYF.

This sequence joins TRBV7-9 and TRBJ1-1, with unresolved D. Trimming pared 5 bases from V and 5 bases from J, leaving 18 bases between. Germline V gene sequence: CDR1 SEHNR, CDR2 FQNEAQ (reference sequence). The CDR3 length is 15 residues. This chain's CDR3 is CASSKIPDPKTEAFF. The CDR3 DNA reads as TGTGCCAGCAGCAAGATTCCGGATCCTAAAACTGAAGCTTTCTTT. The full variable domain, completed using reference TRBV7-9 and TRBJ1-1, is DTGVSQNPRHKITKRGQNVTFRCDPISEHNRLYWYRQTLGQGPEFLTYFQNEAQLEKSRLLSDRFSAERPKGSFSTLEIQRTEQGDSAMYLCASSKIPDPKTEAFFGQGTRLTVV.

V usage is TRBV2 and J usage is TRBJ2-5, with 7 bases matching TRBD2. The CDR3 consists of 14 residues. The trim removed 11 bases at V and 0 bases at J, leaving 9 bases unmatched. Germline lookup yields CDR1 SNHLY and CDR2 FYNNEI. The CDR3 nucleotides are TGTGCCTCCGGTCTAGCGGCGTACCAAGAGACCCAGTACTTC. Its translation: CASGLAAYQETQYF.

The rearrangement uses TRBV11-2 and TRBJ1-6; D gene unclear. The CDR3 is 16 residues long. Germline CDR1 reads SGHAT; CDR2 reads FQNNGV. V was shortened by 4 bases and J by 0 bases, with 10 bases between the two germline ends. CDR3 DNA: TGTGCCAGCAGCTCTGACGGGAGCTCCTATAATTCACCCCTCCACTTT. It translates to CASSSDGSSYNSPLHF.

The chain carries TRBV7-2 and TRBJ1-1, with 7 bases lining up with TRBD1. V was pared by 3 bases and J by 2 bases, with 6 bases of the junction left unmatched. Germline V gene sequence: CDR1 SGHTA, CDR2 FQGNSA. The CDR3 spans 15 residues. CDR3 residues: CASSLGGTDNTEAFF. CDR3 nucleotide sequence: TGTGCCAGCAGCTTGGGGGGGACAGATAACACTGAAGCTTTCTTT.

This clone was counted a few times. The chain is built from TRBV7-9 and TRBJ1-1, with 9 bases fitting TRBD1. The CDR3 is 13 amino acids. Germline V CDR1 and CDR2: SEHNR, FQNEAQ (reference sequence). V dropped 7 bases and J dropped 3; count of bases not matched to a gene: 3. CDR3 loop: CASNDRGDTEAFF. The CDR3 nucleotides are TGTGCCAGCAATGACAGGGGGGACACTGAAGCTTTCTTT.

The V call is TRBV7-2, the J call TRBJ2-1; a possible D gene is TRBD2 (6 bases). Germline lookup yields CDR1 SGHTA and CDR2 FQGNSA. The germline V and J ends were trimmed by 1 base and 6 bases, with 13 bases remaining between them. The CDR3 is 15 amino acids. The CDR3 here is CASSLVMGSGNEQFF. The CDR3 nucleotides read TGTGCCAGCAGCTTAGTTATGGGTAGCGGCAATGAGCAGTTCTTC.

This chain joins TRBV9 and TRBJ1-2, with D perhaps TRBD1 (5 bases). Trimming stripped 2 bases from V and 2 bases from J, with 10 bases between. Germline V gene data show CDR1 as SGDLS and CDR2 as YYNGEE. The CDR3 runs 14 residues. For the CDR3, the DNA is TGTGCCAGCAGCGTCCGAGCAGGGAACTATGGCTACACCTTC. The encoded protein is CASSVRAGNYGYTF.

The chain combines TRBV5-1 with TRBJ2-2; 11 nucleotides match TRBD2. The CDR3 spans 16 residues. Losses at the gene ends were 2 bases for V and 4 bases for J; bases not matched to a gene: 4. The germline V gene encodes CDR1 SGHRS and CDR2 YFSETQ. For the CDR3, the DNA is TGCGCCAGCAGCTTTACTAGCGGGGGCGTCACCGGGGAGCTGTTTTTT. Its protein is CASSFTSGGVTGELFF.

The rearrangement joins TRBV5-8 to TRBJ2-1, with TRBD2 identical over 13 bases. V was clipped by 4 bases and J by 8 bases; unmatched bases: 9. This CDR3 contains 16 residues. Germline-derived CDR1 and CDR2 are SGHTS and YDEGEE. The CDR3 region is CASSRTSGSGMYEQFF. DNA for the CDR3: TGTGCCAGCAGCCGGACTAGCGGGAGTGGGATGTATGAGCAGTTCTTC. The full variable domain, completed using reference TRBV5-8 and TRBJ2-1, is EAGVTQSPTHLIKTRGQQATLRCSPISGHTSVYWYQQALGLGLQFLLWYDEGEERNRGNFPPRFSGRQFPNYSSELNVNALELEDSALYLCASSRTSGSGMYEQFFGPGTRLTVL.

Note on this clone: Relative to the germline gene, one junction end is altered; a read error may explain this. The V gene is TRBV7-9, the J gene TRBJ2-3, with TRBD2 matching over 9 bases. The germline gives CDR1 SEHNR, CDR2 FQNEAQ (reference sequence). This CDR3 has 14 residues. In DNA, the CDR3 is TGTGCCAGCAGTTCCGGGACTAGCATAGATACGCAGTATTTT. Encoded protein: CASSSGTSIDTQYF.

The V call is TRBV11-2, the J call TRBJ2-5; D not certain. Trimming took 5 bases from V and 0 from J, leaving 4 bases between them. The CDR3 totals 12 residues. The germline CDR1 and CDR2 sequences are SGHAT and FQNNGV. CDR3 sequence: CASSRDQETQYF. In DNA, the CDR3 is TGTGCCAGCAGCCGGGACCAAGAGACCCAGTACTTC.

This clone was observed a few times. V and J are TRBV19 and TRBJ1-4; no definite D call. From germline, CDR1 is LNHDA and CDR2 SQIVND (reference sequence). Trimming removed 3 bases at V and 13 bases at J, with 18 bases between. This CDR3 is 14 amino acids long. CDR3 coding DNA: TGTGCCAGTAGTATTTCTTCGTCTGGCGTTGGACTGTTTTTT. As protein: CASSISSSGVGLFF.

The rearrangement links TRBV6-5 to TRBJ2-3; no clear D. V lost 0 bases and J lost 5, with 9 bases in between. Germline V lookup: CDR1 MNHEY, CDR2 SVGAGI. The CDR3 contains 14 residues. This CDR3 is CASSYSQRGDTQYF. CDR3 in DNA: TGTGCCAGCAGTTACTCGCAGCGCGGAGATACGCAGTATTTT.

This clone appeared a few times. Here the CDR3 reads CASSPIVGVALQGEQFF. CDR3 nucleotides: TGTGCCAGCAGCCCCATCGTGGGGGTCGCCTTACAGGGTGAGCAGTTCTTC. The chain links TRBV11-2 to TRBJ2-1, with a tentative D call TRBD1 (6 bases). The germline gives CDR1 SGHAT, CDR2 FQNNGV. Trimming pared 5 bases from V and 9 bases from J, leaving 26 bases between. The length of the CDR3 is 17 residues.

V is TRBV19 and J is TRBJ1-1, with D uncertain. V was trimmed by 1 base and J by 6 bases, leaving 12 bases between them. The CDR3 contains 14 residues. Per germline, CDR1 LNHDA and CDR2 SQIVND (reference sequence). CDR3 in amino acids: CASSIGARPAEAFF. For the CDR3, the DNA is TGTGCCAGTAGTATAGGTGCGCGACCCGCTGAAGCTTTCTTT.

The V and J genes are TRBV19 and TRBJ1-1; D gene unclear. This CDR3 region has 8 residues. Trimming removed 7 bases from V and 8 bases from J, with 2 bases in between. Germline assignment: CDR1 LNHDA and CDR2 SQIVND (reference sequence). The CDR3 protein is CASIEAFF. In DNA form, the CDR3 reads TGTGCCAGTATAGAAGCTTTCTTT.

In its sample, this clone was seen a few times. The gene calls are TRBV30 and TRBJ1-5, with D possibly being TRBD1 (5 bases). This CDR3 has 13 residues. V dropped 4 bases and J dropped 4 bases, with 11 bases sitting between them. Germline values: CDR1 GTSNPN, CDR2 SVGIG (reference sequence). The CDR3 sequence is CAWNRMGNQPQHF. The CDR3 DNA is TGTGCCTGGAACAGGATGGGTAATCAGCCCCAGCATTTT.

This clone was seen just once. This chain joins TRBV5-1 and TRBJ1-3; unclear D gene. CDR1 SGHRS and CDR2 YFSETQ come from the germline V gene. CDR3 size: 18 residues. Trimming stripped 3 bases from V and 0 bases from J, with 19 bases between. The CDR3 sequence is CASSSQGGSLNSGNTIYF. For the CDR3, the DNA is TGCGCCAGCAGCTCGCAAGGAGGGTCCTTGAACTCTGGAAACACCATATATTTT.

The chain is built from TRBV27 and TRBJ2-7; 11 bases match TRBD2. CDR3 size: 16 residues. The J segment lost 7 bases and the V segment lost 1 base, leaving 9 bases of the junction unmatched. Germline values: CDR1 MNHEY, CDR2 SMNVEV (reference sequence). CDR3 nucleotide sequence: TGTGCCAGCAGTTTATTTGCGACTAGCGGGACTGAGGAGCAGTACTTC. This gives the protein CASSLFATSGTEEQYF.

Written as DNA, the CDR3 is TGCGCCAGCAGCCAACCGGGACAAGACTATGGCTACACCTTC. Translating gives CASSQPGQDYGYTF. The genes are TRBV4-3 and TRBJ1-2; possible D gene TRBD1, 6 bases. The CDR3 has 14 amino acids. Between the trimmed V and J ends, which lost 2 bases and 3 bases, there was a span of 10 bases. The germline V gene has CDR1 LGHNA and CDR2 YSLEER.

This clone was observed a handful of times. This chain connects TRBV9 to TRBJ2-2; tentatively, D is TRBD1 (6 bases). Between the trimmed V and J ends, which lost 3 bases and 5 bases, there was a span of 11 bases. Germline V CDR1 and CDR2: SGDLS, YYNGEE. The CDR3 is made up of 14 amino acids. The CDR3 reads CASSGGHQTGELFF. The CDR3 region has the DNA TGTGCCAGCAGCGGGGGGCACCAAACCGGGGAGCTGTTTTTT.

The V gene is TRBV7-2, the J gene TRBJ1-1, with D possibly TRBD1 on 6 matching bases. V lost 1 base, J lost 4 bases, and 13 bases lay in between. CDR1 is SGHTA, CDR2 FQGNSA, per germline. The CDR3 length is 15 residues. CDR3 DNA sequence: TGTGCCAGCAGCTTAGTCCACAGGGTGGGCACTGAAGCTTTCTTT. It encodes CASSLVHRVGTEAFF.

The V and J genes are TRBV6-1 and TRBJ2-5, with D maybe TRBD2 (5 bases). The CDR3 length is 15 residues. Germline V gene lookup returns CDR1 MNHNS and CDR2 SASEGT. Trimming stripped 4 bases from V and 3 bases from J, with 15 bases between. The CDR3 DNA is TGTGCCAGCAGTGGAGGACTCGGGCCGGAAGAGACCCAGTACTTC. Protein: CASSGGLGPEETQYF.